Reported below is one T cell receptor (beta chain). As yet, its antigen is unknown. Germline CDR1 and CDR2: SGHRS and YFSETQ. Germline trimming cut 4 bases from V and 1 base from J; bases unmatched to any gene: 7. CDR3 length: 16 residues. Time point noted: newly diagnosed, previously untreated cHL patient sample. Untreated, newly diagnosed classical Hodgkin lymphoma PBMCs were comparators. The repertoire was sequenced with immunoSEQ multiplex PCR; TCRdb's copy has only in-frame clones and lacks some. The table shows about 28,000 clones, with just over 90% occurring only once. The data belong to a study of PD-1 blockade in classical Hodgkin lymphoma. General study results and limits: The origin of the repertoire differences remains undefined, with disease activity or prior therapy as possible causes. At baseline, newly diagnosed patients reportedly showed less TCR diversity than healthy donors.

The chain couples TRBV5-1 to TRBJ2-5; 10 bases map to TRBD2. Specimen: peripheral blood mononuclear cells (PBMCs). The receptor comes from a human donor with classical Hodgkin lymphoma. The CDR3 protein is CASSPRTSGSQETQYF. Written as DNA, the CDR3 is TGCGCCAGCAGCCCTAGGACTAGCGGATCCCAAGAGACCCAGTACTTC. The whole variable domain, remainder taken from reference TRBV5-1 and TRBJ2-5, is KAGVTQTPRYLIKTRGQQVTLSCSPISGHRSVSWYQQTPGQGLQFLFEYFSETQRNKGNFPGRFSGRQFSNSRSEMNVSTLELGDSALYLCASSPRTSGSQETQYFGPGTRLLVL.